The clone carrying this T cell receptor (beta chain) has just a few counts. Some clones are missing from TCRdb's copy, which holds only in-frame ones; the method was immunoSEQ multiplex PCR. The sample yields about 130,000 clones, around 83% seen once. This specimen comes from a study of blood T cell repertoires in COVID-19. This clonotype originated in a woman aged 45-60 years with acute or convalescent COVID-19. Sequencing was performed on peripheral blood.

The CDR3 protein is CASRHLRDRVVNEQFF. The CDR3 nucleotides are TGCGCCAGCAGGCATCTCCGGGACAGGGTGGTAAATGAGCAGTTCTTC. The rearrangement links TRBV4-1 to TRBJ2-1; 9 bases agree with TRBD1. This CDR3 is built from 16 residues. Unmatched junction bases numbered 13, after V lost 6 bases and J lost 7 bases. The germline V gene has CDR1 MGHRA and CDR2 YSYEKL.